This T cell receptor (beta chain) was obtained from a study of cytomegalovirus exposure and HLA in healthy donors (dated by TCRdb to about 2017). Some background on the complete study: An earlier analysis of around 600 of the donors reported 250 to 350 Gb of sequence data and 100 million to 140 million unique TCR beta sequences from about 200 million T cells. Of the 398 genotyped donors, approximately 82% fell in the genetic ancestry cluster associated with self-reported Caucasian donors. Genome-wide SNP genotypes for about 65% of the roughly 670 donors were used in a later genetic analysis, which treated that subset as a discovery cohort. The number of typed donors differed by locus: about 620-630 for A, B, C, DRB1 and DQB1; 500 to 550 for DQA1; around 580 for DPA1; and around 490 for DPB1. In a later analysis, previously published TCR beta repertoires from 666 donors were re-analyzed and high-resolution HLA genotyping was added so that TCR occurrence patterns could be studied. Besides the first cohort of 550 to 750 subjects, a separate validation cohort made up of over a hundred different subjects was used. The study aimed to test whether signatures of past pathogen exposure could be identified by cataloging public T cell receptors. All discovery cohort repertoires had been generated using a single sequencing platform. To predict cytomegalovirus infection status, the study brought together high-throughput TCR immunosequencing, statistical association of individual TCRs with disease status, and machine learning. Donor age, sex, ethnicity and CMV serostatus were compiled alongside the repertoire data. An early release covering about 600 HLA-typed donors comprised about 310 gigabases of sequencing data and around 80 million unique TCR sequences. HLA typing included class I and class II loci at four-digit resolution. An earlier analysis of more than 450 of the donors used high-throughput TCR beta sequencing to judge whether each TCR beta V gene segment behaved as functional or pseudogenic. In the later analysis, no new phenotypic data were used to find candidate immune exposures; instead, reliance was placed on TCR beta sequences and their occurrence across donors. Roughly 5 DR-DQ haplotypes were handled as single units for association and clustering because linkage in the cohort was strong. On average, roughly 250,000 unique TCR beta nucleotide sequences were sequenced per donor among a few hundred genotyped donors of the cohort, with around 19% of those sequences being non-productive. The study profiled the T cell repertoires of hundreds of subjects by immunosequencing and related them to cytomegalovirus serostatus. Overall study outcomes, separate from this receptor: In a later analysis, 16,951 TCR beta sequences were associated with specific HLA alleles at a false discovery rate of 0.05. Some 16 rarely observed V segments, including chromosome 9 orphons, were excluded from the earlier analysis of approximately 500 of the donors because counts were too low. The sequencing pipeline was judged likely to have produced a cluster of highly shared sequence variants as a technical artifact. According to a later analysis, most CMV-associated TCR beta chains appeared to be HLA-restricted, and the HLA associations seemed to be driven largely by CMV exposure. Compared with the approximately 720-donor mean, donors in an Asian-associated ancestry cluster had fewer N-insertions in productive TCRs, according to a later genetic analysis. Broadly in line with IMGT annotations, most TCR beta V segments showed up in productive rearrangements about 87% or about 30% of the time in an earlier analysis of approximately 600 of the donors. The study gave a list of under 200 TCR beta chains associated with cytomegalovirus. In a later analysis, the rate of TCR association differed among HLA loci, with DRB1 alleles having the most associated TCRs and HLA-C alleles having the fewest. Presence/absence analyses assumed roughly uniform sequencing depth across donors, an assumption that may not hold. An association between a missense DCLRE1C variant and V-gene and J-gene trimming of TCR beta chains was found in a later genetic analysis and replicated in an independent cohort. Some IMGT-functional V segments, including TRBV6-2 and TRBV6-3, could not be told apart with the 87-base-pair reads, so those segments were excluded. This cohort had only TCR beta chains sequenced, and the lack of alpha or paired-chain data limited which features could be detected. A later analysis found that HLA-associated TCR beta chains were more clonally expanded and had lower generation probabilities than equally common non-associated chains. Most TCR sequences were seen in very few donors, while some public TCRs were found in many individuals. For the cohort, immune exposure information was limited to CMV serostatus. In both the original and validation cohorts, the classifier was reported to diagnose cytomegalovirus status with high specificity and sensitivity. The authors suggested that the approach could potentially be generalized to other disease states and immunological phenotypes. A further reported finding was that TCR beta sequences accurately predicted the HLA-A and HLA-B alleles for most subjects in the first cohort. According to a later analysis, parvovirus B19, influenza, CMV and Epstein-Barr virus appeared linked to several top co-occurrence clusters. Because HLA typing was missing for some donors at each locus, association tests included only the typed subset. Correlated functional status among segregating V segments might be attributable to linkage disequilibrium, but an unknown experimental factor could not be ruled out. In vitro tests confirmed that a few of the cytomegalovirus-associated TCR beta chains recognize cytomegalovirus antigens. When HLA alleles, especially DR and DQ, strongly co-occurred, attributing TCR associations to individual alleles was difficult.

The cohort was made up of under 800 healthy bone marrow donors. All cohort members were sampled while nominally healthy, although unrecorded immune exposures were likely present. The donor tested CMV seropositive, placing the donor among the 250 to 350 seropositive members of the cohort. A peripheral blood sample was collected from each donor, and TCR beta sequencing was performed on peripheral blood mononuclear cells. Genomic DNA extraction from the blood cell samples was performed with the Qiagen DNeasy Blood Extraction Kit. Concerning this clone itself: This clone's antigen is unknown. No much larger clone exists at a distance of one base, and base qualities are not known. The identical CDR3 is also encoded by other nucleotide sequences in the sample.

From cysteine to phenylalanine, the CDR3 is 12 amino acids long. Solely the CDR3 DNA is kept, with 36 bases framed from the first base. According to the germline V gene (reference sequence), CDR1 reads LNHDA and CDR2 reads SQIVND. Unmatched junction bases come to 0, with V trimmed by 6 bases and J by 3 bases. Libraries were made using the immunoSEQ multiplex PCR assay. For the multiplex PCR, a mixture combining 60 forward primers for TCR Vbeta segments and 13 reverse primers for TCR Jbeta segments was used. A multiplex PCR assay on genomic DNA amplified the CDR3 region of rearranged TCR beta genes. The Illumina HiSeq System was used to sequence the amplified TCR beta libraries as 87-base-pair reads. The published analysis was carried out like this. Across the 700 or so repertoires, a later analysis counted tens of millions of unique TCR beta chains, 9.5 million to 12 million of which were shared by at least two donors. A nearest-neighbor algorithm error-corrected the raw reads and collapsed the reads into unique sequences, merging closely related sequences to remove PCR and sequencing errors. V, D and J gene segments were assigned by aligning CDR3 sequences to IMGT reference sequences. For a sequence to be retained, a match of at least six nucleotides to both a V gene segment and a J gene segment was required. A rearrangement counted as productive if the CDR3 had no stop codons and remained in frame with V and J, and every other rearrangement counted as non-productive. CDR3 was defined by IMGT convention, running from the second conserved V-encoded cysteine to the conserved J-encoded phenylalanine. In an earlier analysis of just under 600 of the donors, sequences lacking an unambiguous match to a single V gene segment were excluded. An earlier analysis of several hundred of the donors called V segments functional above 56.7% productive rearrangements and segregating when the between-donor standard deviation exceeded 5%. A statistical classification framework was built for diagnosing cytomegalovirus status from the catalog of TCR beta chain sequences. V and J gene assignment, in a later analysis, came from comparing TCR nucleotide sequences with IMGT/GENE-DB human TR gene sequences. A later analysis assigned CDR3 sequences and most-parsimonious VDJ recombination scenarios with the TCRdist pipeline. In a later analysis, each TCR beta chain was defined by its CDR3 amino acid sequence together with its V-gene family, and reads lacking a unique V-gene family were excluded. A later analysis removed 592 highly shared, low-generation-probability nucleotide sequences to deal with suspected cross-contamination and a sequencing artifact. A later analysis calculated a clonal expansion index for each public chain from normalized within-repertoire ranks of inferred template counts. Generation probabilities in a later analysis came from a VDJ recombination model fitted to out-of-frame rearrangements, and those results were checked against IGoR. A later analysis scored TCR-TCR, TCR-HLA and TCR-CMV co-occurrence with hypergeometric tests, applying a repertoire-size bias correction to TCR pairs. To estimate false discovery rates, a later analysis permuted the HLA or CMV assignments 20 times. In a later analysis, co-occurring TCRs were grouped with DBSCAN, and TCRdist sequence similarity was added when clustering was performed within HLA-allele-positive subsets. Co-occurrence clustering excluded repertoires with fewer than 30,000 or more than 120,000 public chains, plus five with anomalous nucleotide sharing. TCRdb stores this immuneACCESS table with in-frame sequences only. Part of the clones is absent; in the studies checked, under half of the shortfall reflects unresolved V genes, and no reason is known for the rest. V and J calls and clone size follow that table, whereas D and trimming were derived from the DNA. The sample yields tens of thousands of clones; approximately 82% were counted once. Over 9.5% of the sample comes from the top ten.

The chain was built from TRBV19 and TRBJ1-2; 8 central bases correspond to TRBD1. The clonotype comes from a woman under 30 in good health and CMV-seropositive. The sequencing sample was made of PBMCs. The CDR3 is CASRDRDYGYTF. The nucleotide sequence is TGTGCCAGTAGGGACAGGGACTATGGCTACACCTTC.